This TCR beta chain stems from a study of response to subunit inactivated influenza vaccine. Study-wide findings and caveats: There was a suggestion from the authors that each seasonal influenza vaccination recruits few new T cells.

TCRdb re-called the RT-PCR reads with MiXCR, one entry per CDR3 protein. The sample consists of more than 200,000 distinct CDR3 sequences, 12% of them appearing once. V lost 7 bases to trimming and J lost 4 bases, with 11 bases between them. This CDR3 region has 12 residues. CDR1 is SQVTM and CDR2 is ANQGSEA in the germline V gene. This clonotype was counted many times. The target antigen is unknown. This material consisted of non-naive T cells sorted from PBMCs, taken approximately 15 days before vaccination. The chain recombines TRBV29-1 with TRBJ1-3, with D hard to call. The clonotype originates from a man aged 50 to 59 who received an inactivated influenza vaccine. The CDR3 DNA sequence: TGCAGCGCTGCCGAAGGGGGAAACACCATATATTTT. Translated: CSAAEGGNTIYF.